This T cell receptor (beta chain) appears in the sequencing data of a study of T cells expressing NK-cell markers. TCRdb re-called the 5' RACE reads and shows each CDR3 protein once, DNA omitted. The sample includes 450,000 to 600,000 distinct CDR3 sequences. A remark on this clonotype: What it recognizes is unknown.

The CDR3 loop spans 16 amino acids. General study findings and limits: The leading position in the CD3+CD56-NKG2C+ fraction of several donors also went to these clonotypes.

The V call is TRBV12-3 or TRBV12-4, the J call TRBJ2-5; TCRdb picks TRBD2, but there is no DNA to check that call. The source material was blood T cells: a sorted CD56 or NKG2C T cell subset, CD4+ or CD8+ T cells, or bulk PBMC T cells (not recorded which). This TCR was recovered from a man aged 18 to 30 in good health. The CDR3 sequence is CASSLATSGRQETQYF.